The T cell receptor beta chain under discussion was sequenced for a study of identifying expanded T cells in peripheral blood. Study findings and constraints: Two-week clone count variance significantly increased as total template count grew. Differentially abundant clones: about 1.2 between replicates, roughly 16 at roughly 13 days, 18 to 20 at four.

Germline values: CDR1 SGHVS, CDR2 FQNEAQ. The V end lost 1 base, the J end lost 2 bases, and 17 bases lay between the germline ends. This CDR3 region has 17 residues. This clone appeared a single time. Its antigen is still unknown. Generated by immunoSEQ multiplex PCR, the TCRdb table keeps only in-frame clones and is missing some. The table lists under 150,000 clones, around four fifths of them singletons, with around 3.3% in the top ten. During the collection period, no donor immune events like infections were recorded. The clonotype comes from a person aged 18 to 75 in good health. The sequenced sample was blood. This chain uses TRBV7-8 with TRBJ1-2; D is undetermined. CDR3 sequence: CASSLGVLRGSNYGYTF. DNA for the CDR3: TGTGCCAGCAGCTTAGGGGTTTTGCGCGGATCGAACTATGGCTACACCTTC.